A single sample is the source of the 26 T cell receptor beta chains below, sequenced in a study of cytomegalovirus exposure and HLA in healthy donors. In the PCR, 60 Vbeta and 13 Jbeta primers were used. Profiled with immunoSEQ multiplex PCR; TCRdb holds only in-frame clones, not every one. The table lists 150,000 to 200,000 clones, approximately 85% of them singletons. Sequenced sample: PBMCs. These receptors came from a woman aged 50 to 65 in good health and CMV-seronegative.

This clone appeared a single time. The rearrangement uses TRBV5-6 and TRBJ1-5; weak D call: TRBD1 (5 bases). V gave up 0 bases and J gave up 6 bases, with 7 bases separating them. Looked up from germline, CDR1 is SGHDT and CDR2 is YYEEEE. This CDR3 is built from 13 residues. The CDR3 loop reads CASSLAGGQPQHF. As DNA, the CDR3 is TGTGCCAGCAGCTTGGCCGGGGGTCAGCCCCAGCATTTT.

The V call is TRBV20-1, the J call TRBJ1-1; a weak D match, TRBD1 (5 bases). V was clipped by 7 bases and J by 8 bases, with 11 bases between them. Looked up from germline, CDR1 is DFQATT and CDR2 is SNEGSKA (reference sequence). This CDR3 contains 10 residues. This CDR3 reads CSDYRLEAFF. The CDR3 nucleotides are TGCAGTGACTACAGGTTAGAAGCTTTCTTT.

The chain links TRBV4-1 to TRBJ2-2; TRBD2 matches 10 bases. The CDR3 has 16 residues. CDR1 MGHRA and CDR2 YSYEKL come from the germline V gene. J was trimmed by 0 bases and V by 4 bases; bases with no gene match: 2. As DNA, the CDR3 is TGCGCCAGCAGCCCTGGGACTAGCGCGAACACCGGGGAGCTGTTTTTT. Its translation is CASSPGTSANTGELFF.

The chain employs TRBV29-1 and TRBJ2-7; perhaps TRBD1 as D (6 bases). Germline CDR1 is SQVTM and CDR2 is ANQGSEA. The CDR3 is 13 residues long. V gave up 1 base and J gave up 3 bases, with 10 bases separating them. The CDR3 DNA is TGCAGCGTTGAAGGACAGGACCTCTACGAGCAGTACTTC. Translation gives CSVEGQDLYEQYF.

The chain recombines TRBV30 with TRBJ1-2, with D uncertain. The ends were cut back, 5 bases at V and 6 bases at J, with 13 bases in the middle. CDR1 and CDR2 (germline): GTSNPN, SVGIG (reference sequence). This CDR3 is 12 amino acids long. CDR3 in DNA: TGTGCCTGGTCCTGGGGAGGGAATGGCTACACCTTC. Translated: CAWSWGGNGYTF.

This chain connects TRBV5-1 to TRBJ2-3; 7 positions agree with TRBD1. J was trimmed by 2 bases and V by 7 bases; bases with no gene match: 7. This CDR3 spans 14 amino acids. Germline-derived CDR1 and CDR2 are SGHRS and YFSETQ. CDR3 nucleotides: TGCGCCAGCGTACTACAGGGGCACACAGATACGCAGTATTTT. Amino acid sequence: CASVLQGHTDTQYF.

This clone was seen a single time. Within the sample, other DNA sequences also encode this same CDR3. Written as DNA, the CDR3 is TGTGCCAGCAGCTTCGGTACAGGGGACGAGCAGTACTTC. It yields the protein CASSFGTGDEQYF. The chain carries TRBV7-2 and TRBJ2-7, with TRBD1 matching over 7 bases. This CDR3 is built from 13 residues. V was clipped by 3 bases and J by 5 bases; unmatched bases: 4. Germline CDR1 and CDR2: SGHTA and FQGNSA.

This chain connects TRBV5-1 to TRBJ2-7; weak D call: TRBD2 (6 bases). V was cut by 4 bases and J by 6 bases, with 17 bases left in between. CDR3 length: 14 residues. Germline V gene lookup returns CDR1 SGHRS and CDR2 YFSETQ. As DNA, the CDR3 is TGCGCCAGCAGCGGCGGGACCCAATCGAGCGAGCAGTACTTC. Translating gives CASSGGTQSSEQYF.

The chain joins TRBV20-1 to TRBJ2-1; no clear D. This CDR3 has 11 residues. Germline lookup yields CDR1 DFQATT and CDR2 SNEGSKA (reference sequence). Trimming removed 0 bases at V and 12 bases at J, with 9 bases between. CDR3 loop: CSARDTPGQFF. The CDR3, as DNA: TGCAGTGCTAGAGATACCCCCGGGCAGTTCTTC.

This chain connects TRBV19 to TRBJ2-7; tentatively, D is TRBD2 (5 bases). The CDR3 is 14 amino acids. Germline CDR1 is LNHDA and CDR2 is SQIVND (reference sequence). The V and J ends lost 6 bases and 0 bases respectively, with 12 bases between them. The CDR3: CASRTTSSSYEQYF. The CDR3 region has the DNA TGTGCCAGTAGGACTACATCCAGCTCCTACGAGCAGTACTTC.

This chain joins TRBV7-2 and TRBJ2-7; TRBD2 agrees at 10 bases. The junction had 2 bases not matched to a gene; V was cut back by 2 bases and J by 4 bases. There are 14 residues in the CDR3. Germline CDR1 is SGHTA and CDR2 is FQGNSA. The chain's CDR3 is CASSLTSGDYEQYF. In DNA, the CDR3 is TGTGCCAGCAGCTTAACTAGCGGGGATTACGAGCAGTACTTC.

The rearrangement joins TRBV5-1 to TRBJ2-5, with 7 bases matching TRBD1. This CDR3 has 13 amino acids. Germline CDR1 and CDR2: SGHRS and YFSETQ. Unmatched junction bases numbered 4, after V lost 4 bases and J lost 4 bases. CDR3 nucleotides: TGCGCCAGCAGCGGGACAGCTGGAGAGACCCAGTACTTC. Translating gives CASSGTAGETQYF.

The rearrangement uses TRBV27 and TRBJ2-7, with 13 nucleotides matching TRBD2. CDR3 length equals 17 residues. CDR1 is MNHEY and CDR2 is SMNVEV in the germline V gene (reference sequence). Trimming cost V 5 bases and J 0 bases; bases outside gene matches: 7. CDR3 sequence reads: CASSVTSGRAFSYEQYF. CDR3 DNA: TGTGCCAGCAGTGTTACTAGCGGGAGGGCCTTCTCCTACGAGCAGTACTTC.

The CDR3 here is CASSSIGQGLAYEQYF. DNA of the CDR3: TGTGCCAGCAGTTCCATTGGGCAGGGCCTCGCCTACGAGCAGTACTTC. The chain employs TRBV28 and TRBJ2-7, with D tentatively TRBD1 (5 bases). V was pared by 4 bases and J by 2 bases, with 18 bases between. The V gene's germline CDR1 is MDHEN and CDR2 SYDVKM. The CDR3 sequence is 16 residues long.

This clone was counted only a few times. The rearrangement joins TRBV11-3 to TRBJ2-7; D is unclear. Germline CDR1 reads SGHNT; CDR2 reads YENEEA. The CDR3 has 15 residues. Trimming stripped 1 base from V and 5 bases from J, with 15 bases between. CDR3 DNA sequence: TGTGCCAGCAGCTTAGGTGAGACACCCCGCAACGAGCAGTACTTC. It yields the protein CASSLGETPRNEQYF.

This clone showed up just once. The rearrangement links TRBV27 to TRBJ2-2; 12 bases are a match to TRBD1. CDR3 length equals 16 residues. V gave up 0 bases and J gave up 13 bases; unmatched junction bases: 9. Germline values: CDR1 MNHEY, CDR2 SMNVEV (reference sequence). Here the CDR3 reads CASSLSPGTGGPRLFF. CDR3 in DNA: TGTGCCAGCAGTTTATCTCCCGGGACAGGGGGCCCAAGGCTGTTTTTT.

The chain links TRBV12-5 to TRBJ2-1; 10 bases align to TRBD2. V lost 0 bases and J lost 0; bases outside the gene matches: 8. This CDR3 is 19 amino acids long. Per germline, CDR1 LGHNT and CDR2 FRNRAP. Written as DNA, the CDR3 is TGTGCTAGTGGTTTGGTACGAACTAGCGGGATGAGCTCCTACAATGAGCAGTTCTTC. Amino acids: CASGLVRTSGMSSYNEQFF.

The V call is TRBV25-1, the J call TRBJ1-2; 10 nucleotides agree with TRBD1. J gave up 7 bases and V 4 bases, and 9 bases lay outside the gene matches. Germline CDR1 reads MGHDK; CDR2 reads SYGVNS. The CDR3 runs 15 residues. The CDR3 spells CASSGPDRGLSGYTF. CDR3 in DNA: TGTGCCAGCAGTGGACCTGACAGGGGGCTGAGTGGCTACACCTTC.

The V gene is TRBV9, the J gene TRBJ2-5; TRBD2 aligns across 7 bases. V lost 3 bases and J lost 2; bases outside the gene matches: 7. The CDR3 is 15 amino acids. Germline values: CDR1 SGDLS, CDR2 YYNGEE. DNA of the CDR3: TGTGCCAGCAGCGGTCCCGCGGGAGAGCAAGAGACCCAGTACTTC. Translation gives CASSGPAGEQETQYF.

The rearrangement joins TRBV28 to TRBJ2-3; 10 bases are a match to TRBD1. Unmatched junction bases numbered 4, after V lost 5 bases and J lost 2 bases. The CDR3 extends over 15 amino acids. Germline V gene sequence: CDR1 MDHEN, CDR2 SYDVKM. The CDR3 is CASSGTGDPTDTQYF. CDR3 DNA sequence: TGTGCCAGCAGTGGGACAGGGGACCCCACAGATACGCAGTATTTT.

The chain carries TRBV6-6 and TRBJ1-1; 10 nucleotides line up with TRBD1. The germline V gene encodes CDR1 MNHNY and CDR2 SVGAGI (reference sequence). The CDR3 extends over 15 amino acids. J was trimmed by 6 bases and V by 1 base; bases with no gene match: 5. The CDR3 DNA reads as TGTGCCAGCAGTTACTGGTCGGGACAGGGGTCTGAAGCTTTCTTT. Protein product: CASSYWSGQGSEAFF.

This chain links TRBV27 with TRBJ2-2, with a tentative D call TRBD2 (5 bases). This CDR3 is built from 18 residues. V shed 4 bases and J shed 4 bases, with 22 bases lying between them. Per germline, CDR1 MNHEY and CDR2 SMNVEV (reference sequence). CDR3 loop: CASSSGFGGRALTGELFF. CDR3 coding DNA: TGTGCCAGCAGTTCAGGTTTTGGCGGGCGGGCCCTCACCGGGGAGCTGTTTTTT.

CDR3 residues: CASRRTGYTGELFF. The DNA of the CDR3 is TGTGCCAGCAGACGGACAGGGTATACCGGGGAGCTGTTTTTT. V usage is TRBV28 and J usage is TRBJ2-2; TRBD1 aligns across 8 bases. This CDR3 spans 14 amino acids. The germline V gene encodes CDR1 MDHEN and CDR2 SYDVKM. V lost 6 bases to trimming and J lost 5 bases; unmatched junction nucleotides: 5.

J is TRBJ1-2 and V is TRBV28, with 12 bases identical to TRBD1. Trimming at V came to 8 bases and at J to 6 bases, leaving 7 bases not matched to a gene. Germline lookup yields CDR1 MDHEN and CDR2 SYDVKM. The CDR3 has 14 amino acids. CDR3 loop: CASGDRGRPHGYTF. The CDR3 region has the DNA TGTGCCAGCGGGGACAGGGGGCGCCCCCATGGCTACACCTTC.

V is TRBV5-1 and J is TRBJ1-2, with a weak D call TRBD1 (5 bases). The CDR3 has 14 residues. Looked up from germline, CDR1 is SGHRS and CDR2 is YFSETQ. V shed 0 bases and J shed 5 bases, with 11 bases lying between them. CDR3 sequence reads: CASSLVGGGYGYTF. The CDR3 DNA reads TGCGCCAGCAGCTTGGTTGGGGGAGGATATGGCTACACCTTC. Supplemented by reference TRBV5-1 and TRBJ1-2, the full variable domain reads KAGVTQTPRYLIKTRGQQVTLSCSPISGHRSVSWYQQTPGQGLQFLFEYFSETQRNKGNFPGRFSGRQFSNSRSEMNVSTLELGDSALYLCASSLVGGGYGYTFGSGTRLTVV.

V and J are TRBV29-1 and TRBJ2-1, with 12 bases fitting TRBD2. The germline V gene encodes CDR1 SQVTM and CDR2 ANQGSEA. There are 16 residues in the CDR3. The trim removed 8 bases at V and 1 base at J, leaving 9 bases unmatched. CDR3 DNA: TGCAGCACTACGAGGACTAGCGGGGCTTCCTACAATGAGCAGTTCTTC. Translation: CSTTRTSGASYNEQFF.